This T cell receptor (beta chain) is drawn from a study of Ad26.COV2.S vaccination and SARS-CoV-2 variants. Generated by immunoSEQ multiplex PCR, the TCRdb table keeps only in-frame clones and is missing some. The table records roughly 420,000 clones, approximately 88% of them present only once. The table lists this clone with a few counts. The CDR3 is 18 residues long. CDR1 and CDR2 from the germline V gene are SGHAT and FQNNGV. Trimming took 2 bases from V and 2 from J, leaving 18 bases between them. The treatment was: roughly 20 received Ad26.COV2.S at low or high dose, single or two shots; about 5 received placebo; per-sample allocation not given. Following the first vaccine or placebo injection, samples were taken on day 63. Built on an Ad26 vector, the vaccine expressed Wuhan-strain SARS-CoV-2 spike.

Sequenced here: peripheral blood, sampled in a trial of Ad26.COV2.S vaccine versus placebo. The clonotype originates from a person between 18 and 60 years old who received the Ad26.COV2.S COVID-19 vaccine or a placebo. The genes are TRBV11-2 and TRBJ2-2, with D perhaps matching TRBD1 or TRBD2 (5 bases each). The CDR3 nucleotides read TGTGCCAGCAGCTTACGTTTCTTGTCGGGGCCCAACACCGGGGAGCTGTTTTTT. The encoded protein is CASSLRFLSGPNTGELFF.